These 21 T cell receptor beta chains share one sample of origin, sequenced in a study of T cells in Graves' hyperthyroidism and ophthalmopathy. From RNA transcripts, TCR beta CDR3 regions were amplified. A first-round RT-PCR of the TCR CDR3 used the HTBI primer set. TCRdb reanalysed the multiplex PCR reads using MiXCR and keeps one entry per CDR3 protein. Of hundreds of thousands of distinct CDR3 sequences listed, more than 30% are singletons. Sequencing used blood. The receptors were sampled from a man aged 18 to 29 with Graves' hyperthyroidism.

This chain links TRBV7-9 with TRBJ2-5; no firm D call. The CDR3 loop spans 15 amino acids. The ends were cut back, 6 bases at V and 5 bases at J, with 19 bases in the middle. CDR1 and CDR2 from the germline V gene are SEHNR and FQNEAQ (reference sequence). DNA of the CDR3: TGTGCCAGCAGTCCCGACGAACTAACACGGGAGACCCAGTACTTC. It specifies CASSPDELTRETQYF.

The V call is TRBV20-1, the J call TRBJ1-1, with D perhaps TRBD1 (5 bases). This CDR3 is 15 amino acids long. Germline-derived CDR1 and CDR2 are DFQATT and SNEGSKA (reference sequence). Trimming pared 6 bases from V and 1 base from J, leaving 18 bases between. The CDR3, as DNA: TGCAGTGCCAGCAGCGTGGGGACGGCGAACACTGAAGCTTTCTTT. Protein product: CSASSVGTANTEAFF.

This chain connects TRBV2 to TRBJ1-4, with D tentatively TRBD1 (5 bases). Germline V gene data show CDR1 as SNHLY and CDR2 as FYNNEI. V dropped 8 bases and J dropped 8 bases, with 21 bases sitting between them. The CDR3 has 15 residues. The CDR3 DNA follows: TGTGCCAGCGGAAGAGGTGGGGGTAGGCAGGAAAAACTGTTTTTT. This gives the protein CASGRGGGRQEKLFF.

This clonotype was seen at least ten times. The chain combines TRBV7-3 with TRBJ2-5; possibly TRBD1 for D (6 bases). Trimming shortened V by 4 bases and J by 4 bases, and 13 bases separated the two germline ends. The CDR3 totals 14 residues. Germline values: CDR1 SGHTA, CDR2 FQGTGA. CDR3 sequence reads: CASSSRGQGETQYF. For the CDR3, the DNA is TGTGCCAGCAGCTCCAGGGGCCAGGGAGAGACCCAGTACTTC. Combining the CDR3 with reference TRBV7-3 and TRBJ2-5 gives the whole variable domain GAGVSQTPSNKVTEKGKYVELRCDPISGHTALYWYRQSLGQGPEFLIYFQGTGAADDSGLPNDRFFAVRPEGSVSTLKIQRTERGDSAVYLCASSSRGQGETQYFGPGTRLLVL.

This clonotype was seen a few times. The chain joins TRBV20-1 to TRBJ1-1, with D tentatively TRBD1 (5 bases). This CDR3 comprises 15 residues. Germline V gene sequence: CDR1 DFQATT, CDR2 SNEGSKA (reference sequence). V shed 2 bases and J shed 7 bases, with 20 bases lying between them. The CDR3 loop is CSARKAGGWVDEAFF. The CDR3 nucleotides read TGCAGTGCTAGAAAGGCGGGGGGGTGGGTTGATGAAGCTTTCTTT.

V usage is TRBV7-3 and J usage is TRBJ2-2, with TRBD2 as a possible D gene (6 bases). Germline CDR1 reads SGHTA; CDR2 reads FQGTGA. The CDR3 spans 14 residues. Trimming took off 2 bases at V and 4 bases at J, with 8 bases between the two ends. The DNA of the CDR3 is TGTGCCAGCAGCTTACCCGGGAGCACCGGGGAGCTGTTTTTT. It translates to CASSLPGSTGELFF.

This clonotype was seen repeatedly, ten times or more. The chain recombines TRBV24-1 with TRBJ2-2; a possible D gene is TRBD1 (5 bases). Germline lookup yields CDR1 KGHDR and CDR2 SFDVKD. V lost 3 bases, J lost 4 bases, and 11 bases lay in between. The CDR3 runs to 15 residues. The CDR3 nucleotides are TGTGCCACCAGTGATGCCCGACAGTTCACCGGGGAGCTGTTTTTT. This gives the protein CATSDARQFTGELFF.

This clonotype occurred many times. The chain carries TRBV10-3 and TRBJ1-5, with a weak D call TRBD1 (5 bases). The V and J ends lost 8 bases and 5 bases respectively, with 13 bases between them. The CDR3 is made up of 13 amino acids. Germline CDR1 and CDR2: ENHRY and SYGVKD. CDR3 amino acids: CAIGGTEDQPQHF. Written as DNA, the CDR3 is TGTGCCATCGGGGGGACGGAAGATCAGCCCCAGCATTTT.

In its sample, this clonotype was seen many times. The chain is built from TRBV29-1 and TRBJ1-1; no clear D gene. The CDR3 is 12 residues long. V lost 7 bases and J lost 3, with 12 bases in between. Germline CDR1 SQVTM, CDR2 ANQGSEA. The chain's CDR3 is CSAPGYDTEAFF. CDR3 in DNA: TGCAGCGCCCCGGGCTACGACACTGAAGCTTTCTTT. Using reference TRBV29-1 and TRBJ1-1 for the parts outside the CDR3, the full variable domain is SAVISQKPSRDICQRGTSLTIQCQVDSQVTMMFWYRQQPGQSLTLIATANQGSEATYESGFVIDKFPISRPNLTFSTLTVSNMSPEDSSIYLCSAPGYDTEAFFGQGTRLTVV.

This chain connects TRBV6-2 or TRBV6-3 to TRBJ2-7, with D hard to call. The CDR3 runs to 13 residues. Trimming left V 2 bases short and J 0 bases short, with 5 bases between. The V gene's germline CDR1 is MNHEY and CDR2 SVGEGT. The chain's CDR3 is CASSYDFSYEQYF. As DNA, the CDR3 is TGTGCCAGCAGTTACGACTTCTCCTACGAGCAGTACTTC.

At least ten counts were recorded for this clonotype. This chain connects TRBV20-1 to TRBJ2-6; D remains unclear. Trimming took 3 bases from V and 3 from J, leaving 0 bases between them. The CDR3 length is 11 residues. Germline CDR1 is DFQATT and CDR2 is SNEGSKA (reference sequence). As DNA, the CDR3 is TGCAGTGCTAGTGGGGCCAACGTCCTGACTTTC. This codes for CSASGANVLTF.

This clonotype turned up a few times. The chain is built from TRBV27 and TRBJ1-5; 7 bases match TRBD1. Germline values: CDR1 MNHEY, CDR2 SMNVEV (reference sequence). The CDR3 consists of 14 residues. The ends lost 5 bases at V and 6 bases at J; junction bases unmatched: 7. The CDR3: CASSDTTGLQPQHF. The CDR3 region has the DNA TGTGCCAGCAGTGATACGACAGGGCTTCAGCCCCAGCATTTT.

Turning to this clonotype: The junction and the germline gene differ at one end; a read error may be behind it. This CDR3 is CASSEVVGRVDGYTF. CDR3 DNA: TGTGCCAGCAGTGAAGTGGTGGGCAGGGTGGATGGCTACACCTTC. The chain recombines TRBV10-3 with TRBJ1-2, with a tentative D call TRBD1 (5 bases). Germline V gene data show CDR1 as ENHRY and CDR2 as SYGVKD. This CDR3 comprises 15 residues.

Turning to this clonotype: The junction does not match germline at one end; this may be a read error. The chain joins TRBV7-2 to TRBJ2-2; either TRBD1 or TRBD2 may fit D (5 bases each). This CDR3 is built from 10 residues. Germline V gives CDR1 SGHTA, CDR2 FQGNSA. Here the CDR3 DNA reads TGTGCCAGCAGCTTAGAGGGGAGCCCTTTT. It yields the protein CASSLEGSPF.

Worth noting for this clonotype: An end of the junction differs from the germline gene, which may be a read error. This chain joins TRBV7-2 and TRBJ2-3; D call uncertain. The CDR3 runs 13 residues. Germline values: CDR1 SGHTA, CDR2 FQGNSA. The CDR3 is CASASDPTDTQYF. CDR3 DNA: TGCGCCAGCGCCTCGGATCCCACAGATACGCAGTATTTT.

This clonotype was counted a few times. This chain links TRBV5-1 with TRBJ2-5, with D perhaps TRBD1 (6 bases). The CDR3 runs 14 residues. CDR1 is SGHRS, CDR2 YFSETQ, per germline. The V end was cut by 2 bases, the J end by 5 bases, with 13 bases between. In nucleotides, the CDR3 is TGCGCCAGCAGCTTTCAGGGGTCGGGGGAGACCCAGTACTTC. Amino acid sequence: CASSFQGSGETQYF.

The rearrangement uses TRBV9 and TRBJ1-1; D remains ambiguous. V lost 1 base and J lost 3, with 7 bases in between. The CDR3 is 13 amino acids. CDR1 and CDR2 (germline): SGDLS, YYNGEE. For the CDR3, the DNA is TGTGCCAGCAGCGTAACAAGAGACACTGAAGCTTTCTTT. Protein sequence: CASSVTRDTEAFF.

In its sample, this clonotype was seen a few times. The chain couples TRBV5-6 to TRBJ2-5; D might be TRBD2 (6 bases). The CDR3 extends over 16 amino acids. Trimming shortened V by 4 bases and J by 1 base, and 17 bases separated the two germline ends. Per the germline V gene, CDR1 is SGHDT and CDR2 is YYEEEE. The CDR3 spells CASSPPEGLSQETQYF. The CDR3 nucleotides read TGTGCCAGCAGCCCCCCGGAGGGCCTATCCCAAGAGACCCAGTACTTC.

To note about this clonotype: This could be a read error, since a much larger clone is one nucleotide away. The chain uses TRBV29-1 and TRBJ2-2; D not resolved. Germline CDR1 SQVTM, CDR2 ANQGSEA. Trimming took 6 bases from V and 0 from J, leaving 8 bases between them. The CDR3 is 13 residues long. CDR3 DNA sequence: TGCAGCGTAGCTAACCCGAACACCGGGGAGCTGTTTTTT. It yields the protein CSVANPNTGELFF.

In this sample, this clonotype turned up many times. The chain employs TRBV20-1 and TRBJ1-1; TRBD1 might be the D (5 bases). CDR3 size: 13 residues. Looked up from germline, CDR1 is DFQATT and CDR2 is SNEGSKA (reference sequence). Trimming cost V 6 bases and J 0 bases, with 11 bases left between them. CDR3 amino acids: CSARQYMNTEAFF. The CDR3 DNA reads TGCAGTGCAAGACAGTACATGAACACTGAAGCTTTCTTT.

Many counts were recorded for this clonotype. CDR3: CSSSVAVNTEAFF. CDR3 nucleotides: TGCAGTTCCTCCGTCGCTGTGAACACTGAAGCTTTCTTT. The chain joins TRBV20-1 to TRBJ1-1; unclear D gene. The germline CDR1 and CDR2 sequences are DFQATT and SNEGSKA (reference sequence). V lost 8 bases and J 0 bases, leaving 13 bases between the germline ends. The CDR3 totals 13 residues.